The clone carrying this T cell receptor (beta chain) was detected only a few times. The junction does not match germline at one end; this may be a read error. The CDR3 consists of 16 residues. The germline gives CDR1 KGHSH, CDR2 LQKENI. The data were obtained in a study of T cells in Graves' hyperthyroidism and ophthalmopathy. Each ophthalmopathy patient scored at least 3 on the Clinical Activity Score and at least 4 on NOSPECS grade, with duration under 3 months. Exclusion of patients followed from uncontrolled infection, other autoimmune disease, pregnancy or lactation. Amplification targeted TCR beta CDR3 regions from RNA transcripts. With the HTBI primer set, the TCR CDR3 went through a first round of RT-PCR. One entry per CDR3 protein, called by TCRdb with MiXCR from the multiplex PCR reads. The sample lists about half a million distinct CDR3 sequences, about 20% seen once, with about 50% in the top ten.

The clonotype comes from a man aged 40-50 years with Graves' ophthalmopathy. This chain joins TRBV18 and TRBJ2-5; D not resolved. The specimen sequenced was blood. CDR3 region: CACSPLGSATSETQYF. DNA for the CDR3: TGTGCCTGCTCACCCCTGGGCTCTGCCACTTCGGAGACCCAGTACTTC.